Below, 31 T cell receptor beta chains from the same sample are listed, as sequenced in a study of blood T cells in healthy people across ages. A sample-barcoded 5' primer and a J-beta primer mix were used in a second PCR of about 7 to 12 cycles. One entry per CDR3 protein results from TCRdb running MiXCR on the 5' RACE reads. The repertoire has about a million distinct CDR3 sequences, 51% of them found once; the top ten carry around 21%. The sequencing sample was made of blood. All receptors derive from a woman in her sixties or seventies in good health.

This clonotype has just a few counts. The chain employs TRBV3-1 and TRBJ2-7; D is unresolved. Between the trimmed V and J ends, which lost 0 bases and 3 bases, there was a span of 12 bases. Germline CDR1 is LGHDT and CDR2 is YNNKEL (reference sequence). The CDR3 covers 15 residues. The CDR3 DNA reads TGTGCCAGCAGCCAAGACTCAACCTGGCTCTACGAGCAGTACTTC. The encoded protein is CASSQDSTWLYEQYF.

The chain combines TRBV29-1 with TRBJ2-1; D is uncertain. This CDR3 region has 13 residues. Trimming shortened V by 3 bases and J by 12 bases, and 18 bases separated the two germline ends. From germline, CDR1 is SQVTM and CDR2 ANQGSEA. CDR3 protein: CSVDGDPFDRQFF. The DNA for the CDR3 is TGCAGCGTTGATGGAGACCCCTTCGATAGGCAGTTCTTC.

This clonotype was detected ten times or more. The rearrangement uses TRBV15 and TRBJ2-3; no reliable D call. The CDR3 loop spans 15 amino acids. Germline-derived CDR1 and CDR2 are LNHNV and YYDKDF (reference sequence). Trimming left V 0 bases short and J 3 bases short, with 10 bases between. CDR3 nucleotide sequence: TGTGCCACCAGCAGAGATCTTCGCAGGACAGATACGCAGTATTTT. Translating it yields CATSRDLRRTDTQYF. Filled out from reference TRBV15 and TRBJ2-3, the complete variable domain reads DAMVIQNPRYQVTQFGKPVTLSCSQTLNHNVMYWYQQKSSQAPKLLFHYYDKDFNNEADTPDNFQSRRPNTSFCFLDIRSPGLGDTAMYLCATSRDLRRTDTQYFGPGTRLTVL.

There are many counts of this clonotype. The gene calls are TRBV20-1 and TRBJ2-1; TRBD2 agrees at 9 bases. V lost 5 bases, J lost 6 bases, and 11 bases stayed unmatched. The germline gives CDR1 DFQATT, CDR2 SNEGSKA (reference sequence). This CDR3 spans 15 amino acids. The CDR3 sequence is CSADPGLAFSNEQFF. CDR3 bases: TGCAGTGCTGACCCGGGACTAGCATTCTCCAATGAGCAGTTCTTC.

The chain is built from TRBV6-2 or TRBV6-3 and TRBJ2-5; D may be TRBD2 (7 bases). Trimming pared 5 bases from V and 13 bases from J, leaving 17 bases between. The CDR3 has 12 amino acids. Germline V gene data show CDR1 as MNHEY and CDR2 as SVGEGT. The CDR3 region is CASSHASGGMYF. CDR3 coding DNA: TGTGCCAGCAGTCACGCGTCGGGGGGCATGTACTTC.

The chain carries TRBV6-5 and TRBJ1-1, with D perhaps matching TRBD1 (5 bases). The V gene lost 7 bases and the J gene lost 12 bases, with 15 bases spanning the gap. The CDR3 loop spans 11 amino acids. Germline CDR1 MNHEY, CDR2 SVGAGI. The chain's CDR3 is CASIGRERSFF. The CDR3, as DNA: TGTGCCAGCATTGGCAGGGAGAGGTCTTTCTTT.

V usage is TRBV29-1 and J usage is TRBJ2-1; D remains unclear. Germline V lookup: CDR1 SQVTM, CDR2 ANQGSEA. Trimming stripped 3 bases from V and 6 bases from J, with 6 bases between. The CDR3 extends over 11 amino acids. CDR3 region: CSVELVNEQFF. DNA of the CDR3: TGCAGCGTTGAGTTGGTCAATGAGCAGTTCTTC.

This sequence joins TRBV29-1 and TRBJ2-1; 7 nucleotides align to TRBD2. This CDR3 has 12 residues. CDR1 and CDR2 (germline): SQVTM, ANQGSEA. The CDR3 DNA reads TGCATCCTAGCGGACTCCTACAATGAGCAGTTCTTC. Translating it yields CILADSYNEQFF.

This clonotype was picked up a small number of times. The chain has TRBV5-1 and TRBJ2-7, with 9 bases lining up with TRBD1. CDR3 length: 13 amino acids. Looked up from germline, CDR1 is SGHRS and CDR2 is YFSETQ. Losses at the gene ends were 4 bases for V and 9 bases for J; bases not matched to a gene: 8. CDR3 sequence (DNA): TGCGCCAGCAGCACCGGGACAGGGTATGTGCAGTACTTC. Protein product: CASSTGTGYVQYF.

V usage is TRBV30 and J usage is TRBJ1-4, with D tentatively TRBD1 (6 bases). This CDR3 comprises 15 residues. The germline gives CDR1 GTSNPN, CDR2 SVGIG (reference sequence). The ends were cut back, 3 bases at V and 8 bases at J, with 19 bases in the middle. The CDR3 loop is CAWSRNGGLGEKLFF. CDR3 nucleotide sequence: TGTGCCTGGAGCCGAAATGGGGGGCTAGGGGAAAAACTGTTTTTT. Looking up the rest from reference TRBV30 and TRBJ1-4 gives the full variable domain: SQTIHQWPATLVQPVGSPLSLECTVEGTSNPNLYWYRQAAGRGLQLLFYSVGIGQISSEVPQNLSASRPQDRQFILSSKKLLLSDSGFYLCAWSRNGGLGEKLFFGSGTQLSVL.

The chain joins TRBV4-1 to TRBJ2-1; D perhaps matches TRBD1 (6 bases). Germline lookup yields CDR1 MGHRA and CDR2 YSYEKL. This CDR3 spans 14 amino acids. The ends were cut back, 1 base at V and 9 bases at J, with 13 bases in the middle. CDR3 DNA: TGCGCCAGCAGCCAAGTACAGAGGGGGACTGAGCAGTTCTTC. Its translation: CASSQVQRGTEQFF.

This clonotype showed up just a few times. V is TRBV27 and J is TRBJ1-5; D is uncertain. The CDR3 spans 15 residues. Germline-derived CDR1 and CDR2 are MNHEY and SMNVEV (reference sequence). The V gene lost 0 bases and the J gene lost 0 bases, with 6 bases spanning the gap. In DNA, the CDR3 is TGTGCCAGCAGTTTATCCAGTTATAGCAATCAGCCCCAGCATTTT. This codes for CASSLSSYSNQPQHF.

This clonotype was counted a few times. The DNA of the CDR3 is TGTGCCAGCAGTCCGCCAAAGTTCCCCTACGAGCAGTACTTC. It encodes CASSPPKFPYEQYF. The chain couples TRBV28 to TRBJ2-7; D is undetermined. There are 14 residues in the CDR3. Trimming cost V 5 bases and J 2 bases, with 13 bases left between them. From germline, CDR1 is MDHEN and CDR2 SYDVKM.

This clonotype was counted a few times. V gene TRBV4-1 combines with J gene TRBJ1-2, with 10 bases matching TRBD1. Germline CDR1 is MGHRA and CDR2 is YSYEKL. The V segment lost 4 bases and the J segment 6 bases; nucleotides outside the gene matches: 11. This CDR3 is 16 amino acids long. CDR3 sequence: CASSLAGTGERDGYTF. In nucleotides, the CDR3 is TGCGCCAGCAGCCTAGCCGGGACAGGGGAAAGAGATGGCTACACCTTC.

This clonotype was picked up a small number of times. The chain is built from TRBV12-3 or TRBV12-4 and TRBJ1-4, with D possibly being TRBD1 (5 bases). The germline V and J ends were trimmed by 3 bases and 8 bases, with 10 bases remaining between them. The CDR3 totals 13 residues. The CDR3 reads CASSFPGLEKLFF. Written as DNA, the CDR3 is TGTGCCAGCAGTTTCCCAGGGTTAGAAAAACTGTTTTTT.

The rearrangement links TRBV7-6 to TRBJ2-3, with D hard to call. V shed 3 bases and J shed 2 bases, with 12 bases lying between them. The CDR3 is 15 residues long. The germline V gene has CDR1 SGHVS and CDR2 FNYEAQ. This CDR3 reads CASSFGLGFTDTQYF. The CDR3 bases are TGTGCCAGCAGCTTCGGGTTAGGATTCACAGATACGCAGTATTTT.

The gene calls are TRBV27 and TRBJ2-5; no firm D call. Trimming pared 6 bases from V and 11 bases from J, leaving 19 bases between. Germline V CDR1 and CDR2: MNHEY, SMNVEV (reference sequence). The length of the CDR3 is 13 residues. The DNA of the CDR3 is TGTGCCAGCAGCCGCTTCGCAGTCTACGGGCAGTACTTC. Translated, it gives CASSRFAVYGQYF.

Comments on this clonotype: At one end the junction does not follow the germline gene, possibly because of a read error. The V gene is TRBV7-2, the J gene TRBJ2-7; D unclear. Germline CDR1 is SGHTA and CDR2 is FQGNSA. The CDR3 length is 14 residues. The CDR3 region is CANSLEKLSYEQYF. The DNA of the CDR3 is TGTGCCAACAGCTTAGAAAAGCTTTCCTACGAGCAATACTTC. The full variable domain, its missing parts supplied by reference TRBV7-2 and TRBJ2-7, is GAGVSQSPSNKVTEKGKDVELRCDPISGHTALYWYRQSLGQGLEFLIYFQGNSAPDKSGLPSDRFSAERTGGSVSTLTIQRTQQEDSAVYLCANSLEKLSYEQYFGPGTRLTVT.

CDR3 residues: CASSVGRGTDTQYF. The CDR3 DNA reads as TGTGCCAGCAGTGTCGGAAGGGGCACAGATACGCAGTATTTT. V gene TRBV6-2 or TRBV6-3 combines with J gene TRBJ2-3; D is unclear. Germline V CDR1 and CDR2: MNHEY, SVGEGT. V was cut by 5 bases and J by 1 base, with 10 bases left in between. The CDR3 sequence is 14 residues long.

V and J are TRBV20-1 and TRBJ2-1; D might be TRBD1 or TRBD2, each matching 5 bases. The CDR3 totals 13 residues. The germline V gene has CDR1 DFQATT and CDR2 SNEGSKA (reference sequence). Trimming removed 5 bases at V and 7 bases at J, with 15 bases between. The CDR3 spells CSAASSRGNEQFF. CDR3 DNA sequence: TGCAGTGCTGCTAGCTCAAGGGGTAATGAGCAGTTCTTC.

CDR3 loop: CSARQARGEAFF. CDR3 in DNA: TGCAGTGCCCGACAGGCCCGAGGGGAAGCTTTCTTT. This chain connects TRBV20-1 to TRBJ1-1, with D perhaps matching TRBD1 (6 bases). CDR3 length equals 12 residues. Looked up from germline, CDR1 is DFQATT and CDR2 is SNEGSKA (reference sequence). Trimming stripped 6 bases from V and 8 bases from J, with 16 bases between.

The chain uses TRBV24-1 and TRBJ2-6; D is perhaps TRBD2 (6 bases). Deletions cut 4 bases from V and 4 bases from J, with 10 bases between. The CDR3 loop spans 15 amino acids. The germline gives CDR1 KGHDR, CDR2 SFDVKD. CDR3 in amino acids: CATSEEGRGANVLTF. CDR3 nucleotide sequence: TGTGCCACCAGTGAGGAGGGGCGAGGGGCCAACGTCCTGACTTTC.

The V and J genes are TRBV12-3 or TRBV12-4 and TRBJ2-3; 8 nucleotides line up with TRBD1. The CDR3 sequence is 13 residues long. Unmatched junction bases numbered 6, after V lost 8 bases and J lost 5 bases. The DNA for the CDR3 is TGTGCCAGCGGACAGGGAACCATAGATACGCAGTATTTT. It encodes CASGQGTIDTQYF.

This clonotype was seen a handful of times. J is TRBJ2-3 and V is TRBV20-1, with TRBD2 matching 11 bases. Germline trimming cut 0 bases from V and 3 bases from J; bases unmatched to any gene: 5. Germline V CDR1 and CDR2: DFQATT, SNEGSKA (reference sequence). CDR3 length: 16 amino acids. In DNA, the CDR3 is TGCAGTGCTAGAGATCGGATAGCGGGGGGGACAGATACGCAGTATTTT. Translating it yields CSARDRIAGGTDTQYF.

CDR3 amino acids: CASSVRGLAGSLGETQYF. The DNA for the CDR3 is TGTGCCAGCAGCGTAAGAGGACTAGCGGGGAGCCTGGGGGAGACCCAGTACTTC. The chain is built from TRBV9 and TRBJ2-5, with TRBD2 identical over 12 bases. Per germline, CDR1 SGDLS and CDR2 YYNGEE. V was pared by 1 base and J by 5 bases, with 12 bases of the junction left unmatched. This CDR3 region has 18 residues. Looking up the rest from reference TRBV9 and TRBJ2-5 gives the full variable domain: DSGVTQTPKHLITATGQRVTLRCSPRSGDLSVYWYQQSLDQGLQFLIQYYNGEERAKGNILERFSAQQFPDLHSELNLSSLELGDSALYFCASSVRGLAGSLGETQYFGPGTRLLVL.

In its sample, this clonotype was seen a few times. V gene TRBV20-1 combines with J gene TRBJ2-5; D unresolved. In germline, CDR1 is DFQATT, CDR2 SNEGSKA (reference sequence). The CDR3 extends over 11 amino acids. Trimming left V 3 bases short and J 5 bases short, with 7 bases between. CDR3 in DNA: TGCAGTGCTAGCTCTTGGGAGACCCAGTACTTC. This gives the protein CSASSWETQYF.

This clonotype was detected only a few times. The V gene is TRBV11-2, the J gene TRBJ2-7; D is unclear. V was clipped by 6 bases and J by 0 bases, with 15 bases between them. The CDR3 runs to 15 residues. Germline CDR1 reads SGHAT; CDR2 reads FQNNGV. CDR3 loop: CASRLTYRSSYEQYF. In DNA, the CDR3 is TGTGCCAGCAGACTGACTTATAGAAGCTCCTACGAGCAGTACTTC.

The chain is built from TRBV18 and TRBJ2-7; D gene ambiguous. Per the germline V gene, CDR1 is KGHSH and CDR2 is LQKENI. The CDR3 has 14 amino acids. V shed 3 bases and J shed 5 bases, with 14 bases lying between them. CDR3 protein: CASSPPTKSNEQYF. The CDR3 nucleotides are TGTGCCAGCTCACCTCCTACAAAATCCAACGAGCAGTACTTC.

The chain couples TRBV15 to TRBJ2-5, with D perhaps TRBD1 (5 bases). Trimming shortened V by 3 bases and J by 5 bases, and 16 bases separated the two germline ends. This CDR3 has 15 residues. Germline loops: CDR1 LNHNV, CDR2 YYDKDF (reference sequence). The CDR3 DNA follows: TGTGCCACCAGCAGCCAGGGCAGGCCGGAGGAGACCCAGTACTTC. Protein product: CATSSQGRPEETQYF.

The chain has TRBV3-1 and TRBJ1-5; a weak D match, TRBD1 (6 bases). The CDR3 has 15 residues. Germline values: CDR1 LGHDT, CDR2 YNNKEL (reference sequence). The V end was cut by 0 bases, the J end by 6 bases, with 12 bases between. In DNA, the CDR3 is TGTGCCAGCAGCCAAGACGTAGGGGGAGGTCAGCCCCAGCATTTT. It codes for CASSQDVGGGQPQHF.

CDR3 bases: TGTGCCAGCAGCTTCGGACTAGCGGCAATTAGCTCCTACGAGCAGTACTTC. Residues: CASSFGLAAISSYEQYF. The rearrangement links TRBV13 to TRBJ2-7; 10 bases match TRBD2. CDR1 is PRHDT and CDR2 is FYEKMQ in the germline V gene (reference sequence). CDR3 length: 17 amino acids. V shed 3 bases and J 0 bases; nucleotides not matched to a gene: 8.